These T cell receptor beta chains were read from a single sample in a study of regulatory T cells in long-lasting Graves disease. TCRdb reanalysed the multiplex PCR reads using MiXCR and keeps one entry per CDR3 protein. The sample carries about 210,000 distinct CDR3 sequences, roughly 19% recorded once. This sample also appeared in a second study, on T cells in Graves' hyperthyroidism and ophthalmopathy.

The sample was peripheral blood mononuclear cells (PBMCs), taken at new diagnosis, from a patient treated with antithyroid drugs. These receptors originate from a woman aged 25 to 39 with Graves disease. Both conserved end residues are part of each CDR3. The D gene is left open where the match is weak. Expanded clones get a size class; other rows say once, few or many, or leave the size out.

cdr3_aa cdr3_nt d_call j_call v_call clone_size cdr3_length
CSASPPRGGETQYF TGCAGTGCTAGTCCGCCAAGGGGGGGAGAGACCCAGTACTTC NA TRBJ2-5 TRBV20-1 many 14
CASSIREHTDTQYF TGTGCCAGTAGTATACGGGAGCACACAGATACGCAGTATTTT NA TRBJ2-3 TRBV19 many 14
CASSAGSTDTQYF TGTGCCAGCTCAGCGGGGAGCACAGATACGCAGTATTTT NA TRBJ2-3 TRBV18 many 13
CASSEEREAFF TGTGCCAGCAGTGAAGAGAGGGAAGCTTTCTTT NA TRBJ1-1 TRBV6-4 few 11
CASSLWGFGTSAIGDTQYF TGTGCCAGCAGTTTATGGGGGTTCGGGACTAGCGCAATAGGAGATACGCAGTATTTT TRBD2 TRBJ2-3 TRBV7-2 NA 19
CASSRTGGPLDYGYTF TGTGCCAGCAGTCGGACAGGGGGCCCTCTAGACTATGGCTACACCTTC TRBD1 TRBJ1-2 TRBV2 many 16
CASSLEPSGLAGDADTQYF TGCGCCAGCAGCTTGGAACCCTCAGGACTAGCGGGAGACGCAGATACGCAGTATTTT TRBD2 TRBJ2-3 TRBV5-1 NA 19
CAWSGMGLNSYNEQFF TGTGCCTGGAGTGGAATGGGTTTAAACTCCTACAATGAGCAGTTCTTC NA TRBJ2-1 TRBV30 NA 16
CASSLAAGGYTF TGTGCCAGCAGCTTAGCGGCGGGTGGCTACACCTTC NA TRBJ1-2 TRBV7-9 NA 12
CASSLGRGAHNEQFF TGTGCCAGCAGCTTAGGGCGGGGGGCCCACAATGAGCAGTTCTTC TRBD2 TRBJ2-1 TRBV7-2 many 15